The 18 T cell receptor beta chains reported below all come from one sample, sequenced in a study of PD-1 blockade in classical Hodgkin lymphoma. Documented time point: cycle 4 day 1 (C4D1), after six to seven weeks of nivolumab. After autologous stem cell transplantation all patients relapsed, and prior brentuximab vedotin exposure differed between cohorts. Method: immunoSEQ multiplex PCR; TCRdb's copy keeps in-frame clones and lacks some. The sample consists of tens of thousands of clones, around 80% of them appearing once. The sequencing here drew on peripheral blood mononuclear cells (PBMCs), taken before the fourth cycle of nivolumab. Receptors originate from a human donor with classical Hodgkin lymphoma.

This chain uses TRBV5-8 with TRBJ2-5, with D uncertain. CDR1 is SGHTS and CDR2 is YDEGEE in the germline V gene. V lost 0 bases to trimming and J lost 5 bases, with 20 bases between them. The CDR3 covers 17 residues. The CDR3 nucleotides are TGTGCCAGCAGCTTGGGTGGGAAGGCCCTAGTAGGGGAGACCCAGTACTTC. Encoded protein: CASSLGGKALVGETQYF.

This clone occurred once. The chain has TRBV10-3 and TRBJ2-3; D may be TRBD1 (5 bases). The V end was cut by 6 bases, the J end by 0 bases, with 13 bases between. This CDR3 is 15 amino acids long. Germline V gives CDR1 ENHRY, CDR2 SYGVKD. CDR3 bases: TGTGCCATCAGGAATTGGGGCGGTAGCACAGATACGCAGTATTTT. This translates into CAIRNWGGSTDTQYF.

This rearrangement joins TRBV7-2 to TRBJ1-2; 9 bases are a match to TRBD1. The CDR3 runs to 15 residues. V lost 1 base, J lost 5 bases, and 5 bases stayed unmatched. Germline CDR1 and CDR2: SGHTA and FQGNSA. CDR3 coding DNA: TGTGCCAGCAGCTTAGTGACAGGGGGGGCGTATGGCTACACCTTC. Amino acid sequence: CASSLVTGGAYGYTF.

The rearrangement joins TRBV4-2 to TRBJ2-6; D perhaps matches TRBD1 (5 bases). The CDR3 runs 16 residues. Germline assignment: CDR1 LGHNA and CDR2 YNFKEQ. Trimming took off 5 bases at V and 0 bases at J, with 11 bases between the two ends. In nucleotides, the CDR3 is TGTGCCAGCAGCTTTCTGACAGACTCTGGGGCCAACGTCCTGACTTTC. Translated: CASSFLTDSGANVLTF.

The rearrangement joins TRBV2 to TRBJ2-5, with TRBD2 matching over 10 bases. The CDR3 loop spans 15 amino acids. The trim removed 5 bases at V and 4 bases at J, leaving 7 bases unmatched. The germline V gene encodes CDR1 SNHLY and CDR2 FYNNEI. The CDR3 region has the DNA TGTGCCAGCAGTTTAATAGCGGGGGGAGGAGAGACCCAGTACTTC. This translates into CASSLIAGGGETQYF.

The V call is TRBV2, the J call TRBJ2-3; the D is unclear. V was trimmed by 5 bases and J by 6 bases, leaving 12 bases between them. CDR1 and CDR2 (germline): SNHLY, FYNNEI. The CDR3 length is 13 residues. CDR3 nucleotide sequence: TGTGCCAGCAGTACTAACAACCGGGATACGCAGTATTTT. Translation: CASSTNNRDTQYF.

The V call is TRBV18, the J call TRBJ2-3, with 13 bases fitting TRBD2. Germline CDR1 KGHSH, CDR2 LQKENI. The CDR3 spans 14 residues. V gave up 8 bases and J gave up 5 bases; unmatched junction bases: 4. DNA of the CDR3: TGTGCCAGCCGACTAGCGGGGGGAGAAGATACGCAGTATTTT. Residues: CASRLAGGEDTQYF.

J is TRBJ2-7 and V is TRBV7-8; 7 nucleotides align to TRBD2. This CDR3 has 14 amino acids. Germline V lookup: CDR1 SGHVS, CDR2 FQNEAQ. V trimming: 2 bases; J trimming: 3 bases; junction bases outside the gene matches: 4. The CDR3 coding sequence is TGTGCCAGCAGCTTAAGCGGGGTGATCTACGAGCAGTACTTC. The encoded protein is CASSLSGVIYEQYF.

This clone was counted between two and nine times. V gene TRBV19 combines with J gene TRBJ1-5; D gene uncertain. This CDR3 has 14 residues. Germline V gives CDR1 LNHDA, CDR2 SQIVND (reference sequence). Deletions cut 7 bases from V and 2 bases from J, with 12 bases between. CDR3 protein: CASNADWGNQPQHF. Written as DNA, the CDR3 is TGTGCCAGTAACGCGGACTGGGGCAATCAGCCCCAGCATTTT.

The gene calls are TRBV5-4 and TRBJ2-1; 12 bases are shared with TRBD2. From germline, CDR1 is SGHNT and CDR2 YYREEE (reference sequence). This CDR3 comprises 16 residues. J lost 8 bases, V lost 4 bases, and 10 bases had no gene match. CDR3 DNA sequence: TGTGCCAGCAGCCGTCCTAGCGGGGGGGCCTTGGATGAGCAGTTCTTC. It is translated as CASSRPSGGALDEQFF.

This chain links TRBV6-6 with TRBJ2-7; D gene uncertain. CDR1 and CDR2 (germline): MNHNY, SVGAGI (reference sequence). Trimming removed 2 bases from V and 4 bases from J, with 6 bases in between. This CDR3 is 12 amino acids long. The CDR3 region is CASSYTGYEQYF. The CDR3, as DNA: TGTGCCAGCAGTTACACGGGTTACGAGCAGTACTTC.

The chain recombines TRBV6-1 with TRBJ2-7; TRBD1 matches 7 bases. Trimming removed 7 bases from V and 1 base from J; junction bases left unmatched: 10. CDR3 size: 15 residues. In germline, CDR1 is MNHNS, CDR2 SASEGT. This chain's CDR3 is CASTADRVISYEQYF. The CDR3 DNA reads TGTGCCAGCACCGCCGACAGGGTAATATCCTACGAGCAGTACTTC.

This clone was detected a few times. The rearrangement uses TRBV9 and TRBJ2-1, with D possibly being TRBD1 (6 bases). The CDR3 spans 16 residues. V lost 0 bases and J lost 0, with 10 bases in between. CDR1 is SGDLS and CDR2 is YYNGEE in the germline V gene. CDR3 bases: TGTGCCAGCAGCGTAGATGAGGGGGACTCCTACAATGAGCAGTTCTTC. This encodes CASSVDEGDSYNEQFF.

This clone was counted between two and nine times. The chain recombines TRBV30 with TRBJ2-7; D is ambiguous. The CDR3 spans 12 residues. V was shortened by 2 bases and J by 0 bases, with 5 bases between the two germline ends. Germline-derived CDR1 and CDR2 are GTSNPN and SVGIG (reference sequence). This CDR3 is CAWSLVSYEQYF. CDR3 DNA: TGTGCCTGGAGTCTGGTCTCCTACGAGCAGTACTTC.

This clone appeared once. CDR3 sequence (DNA): TGTGCCAGCAGCTTAAAGGGGACAGGGGGGAGCACTGAAGCTTTCTTT. It yields the protein CASSLKGTGGSTEAFF. The genes are TRBV7-3 and TRBJ1-1; 11 bases agree with TRBD1. CDR3 size: 16 residues. The germline V gene has CDR1 SGHTA and CDR2 FQGTGA. The V and J ends lost 1 base and 4 bases, in that order; junction bases with no gene match: 5.

CDR3 sequence reads: CASSIIPQDLRRTDTQYF. CDR3 DNA sequence: TGTGCCAGTAGTATAATCCCTCAGGACTTACGACGCACAGATACGCAGTATTTT. The gene calls are TRBV19 and TRBJ2-3, with D maybe TRBD2 (5 bases). Germline loops: CDR1 LNHDA, CDR2 SQIVND (reference sequence). CDR3 length: 18 residues. V lost 2 bases to trimming and J lost 1 base, with 19 bases between them.

This chain connects TRBV28 to TRBJ2-3, with no clear D. The CDR3 extends over 11 amino acids. V shed 3 bases and J shed 6 bases, with 4 bases lying between them. From germline, CDR1 is MDHEN and CDR2 SYDVKM. The CDR3 sequence is CASSFRDTQYF. The CDR3 DNA is TGTGCCAGCAGTTTCAGGGATACGCAGTATTTT. Drawing the rest from reference TRBV28 and TRBJ2-3, the complete variable domain is DVKVTQSSRYLVKRTGEKVFLECVQDMDHENMFWYRQDPGLGLRLIYFSYDVKMKEKGDIPEGYSVSREKKERFSLILESASTNQTSMYLCASSFRDTQYFGPGTRLTVL.

This sequence joins TRBV15 and TRBJ2-7, with 12 bases fitting TRBD2. V was clipped by 3 bases and J by 0 bases; unmatched bases: 6. The CDR3 sequence is 17 residues long. CDR1 LNHNV and CDR2 YYDKDF come from the germline V gene (reference sequence). The CDR3 DNA is TGTGCCACCAGCAGTCTTCTAGCGGGAGGGCCCTCCTACGAGCAGTACTTC. Protein: CATSSLLAGGPSYEQYF.